This T cell receptor (beta chain) was observed in a study of identical twins. Broader study findings: Sequences that were out-of-frame, alpha and twin-shared displayed an excess of low generation probability. Part of the zero-insertion signal could reflect confounding by invariant MAIT and iNKT cells.

V lost 4 bases, J lost 1 base, and 8 bases lay in between. Germline V gives CDR1 MGHRA, CDR2 YSYEKL. The CDR3 runs to 13 residues. TCRdb processed the 5' RACE reads anew with MiXCR; each CDR3 protein has one entry. In the table there are more than 400,000 distinct CDR3 sequences, 12% to 15% of which are singletons. A word on this clonotype: Its target is not known.

These data were also reused for a study on yellow fever vaccine responses in identical twins.

The sequence was obtained from a woman aged 18-29 years in good health. Sample: CD4+ T cells sorted from blood. The rearrangement links TRBV4-1 to TRBJ2-7; D gene uncertain. CDR3 residues: CASSLTISYEQYF. Here the CDR3 DNA reads TGCGCCAGCAGCCTCACGATATCCTACGAGCAGTACTTC.